This T cell receptor (beta chain) was observed in a study of T cell responses to AZD1222 COVID-19 vaccine. Overall study context: Pooled in the analysis were second doses at about 4 or about 12 weeks.

Germline values: CDR1 MGHRA, CDR2 YSYEKL. Trimming cost V 7 bases and J 6 bases; bases outside gene matches: 10. The CDR3 runs to 15 residues. The method was immunoSEQ multiplex PCR; TCRdb's version includes in-frame clones alone and lacks a portion of them. The sample has over 130,000 clones, 85% to 90% seen once; the top ten hold about 3%. Only one count was recorded for this clone. Its antigen is currently unknown. Study results and caveats: Repertoires were obtained only post-peak T cell response.

The sample consisted of peripheral blood, taken on day 0 of AZD1222 vaccination. This chain connects TRBV4-1 to TRBJ1-4; 8 bases match TRBD1. This sequence was found in an adult in good health. Written as DNA, the CDR3 is TGCGCCAGCACCTCCTCCGGGACAGGCTATGAAAAACTGTTTTTT. Encoded protein: CASTSSGTGYEKLFF.